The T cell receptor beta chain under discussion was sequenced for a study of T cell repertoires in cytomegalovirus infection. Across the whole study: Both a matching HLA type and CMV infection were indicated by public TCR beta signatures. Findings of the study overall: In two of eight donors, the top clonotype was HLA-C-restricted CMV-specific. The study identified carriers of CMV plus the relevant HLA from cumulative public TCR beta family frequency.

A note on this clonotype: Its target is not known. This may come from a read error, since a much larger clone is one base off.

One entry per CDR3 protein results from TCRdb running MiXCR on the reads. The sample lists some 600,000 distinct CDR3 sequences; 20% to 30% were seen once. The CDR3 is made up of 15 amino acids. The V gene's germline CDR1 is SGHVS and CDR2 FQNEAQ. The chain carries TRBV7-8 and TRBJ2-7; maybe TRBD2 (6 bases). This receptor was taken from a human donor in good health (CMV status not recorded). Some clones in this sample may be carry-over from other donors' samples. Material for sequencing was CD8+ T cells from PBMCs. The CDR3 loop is CVSAPGDRGTYEQYF. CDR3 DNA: TGTGTCAGCGCCCCCGGGGACCGAGGGACTTACGAGCAGTACTTC.